This passage covers 29 T cell receptor beta chains from one sample sequenced in a study of T-cell memory formation after mild COVID-19. MiXCR, run by TCRdb on the 5' RACE reads, gives a single entry per CDR3 protein. Here the sample spans 100,000 to 140,000 distinct CDR3 sequences, approximately 15% being singletons. Sequencing used PBMCs or a T cell subset sorted from them (not recorded which). The receptors derive from a man aged 18-30 years who had mild COVID-19 (a few samples of this study predate the infection). Cell type and time point are not known.

This clonotype appeared a few times. CDR3 sequence (DNA): TGTGCCATCAGTGAGTCGGACCCAGGGACCTACAATGAGCAGTTCTTC. Translation gives CAISESDPGTYNEQFF. The chain links TRBV10-3 to TRBJ2-1, with a possible D match to TRBD1 (5 bases). Germline CDR1 ENHRY, CDR2 SYGVKD. V lost 0 bases to trimming and J lost 2 bases, with 11 bases between them. The CDR3 runs 16 residues.

The J gene is TRBJ1-1, the V gene TRBV20-1; D remains unclear. V dropped 6 bases and J dropped 10 bases, with 27 bases sitting between them. CDR1 and CDR2 from the germline V gene are DFQATT and SNEGSKA (reference sequence). The CDR3 runs to 15 residues. CDR3 bases: TGCAGTGCGCCCCGCGCGGGGTCCAGTCCCCAGCGAGCTTTCTTT. The encoded protein is CSAPRAGSSPQRAFF.

This clonotype turned up a few times. The chain employs TRBV5-1 and TRBJ2-5, with 9 bases lining up with TRBD2. CDR3 length equals 14 residues. Trimming at V came to 4 bases and at J to 3 bases, leaving 4 bases not matched to a gene. Germline V gives CDR1 SGHRS, CDR2 YFSETQ. CDR3 residues: CASSLSSGEETQYF. The CDR3 nucleotides read TGCGCCAGCAGCCTATCTAGCGGGGAAGAGACCCAGTACTTC.

The rearrangement uses TRBV6-2 or TRBV6-3 and TRBJ2-1; D is uncertain. Germline CDR1 reads MNHEY; CDR2 reads SVGEGT. V was clipped by 2 bases and J by 10 bases, with 9 bases between them. This CDR3 spans 12 amino acids. Here the CDR3 reads CASSYPGREQFF. The CDR3 region has the DNA TGTGCCAGCAGTTACCCCGGGCGAGAGCAGTTCTTC.

This chain connects TRBV5-4 to TRBJ2-2, with TRBD2 matching over 13 bases. Trimming took 4 bases from V and 4 from J; bases not matched to a gene: 7. The CDR3 is 17 residues long. CDR1 and CDR2 from the germline V gene are SGHNT and YYREEE (reference sequence). The CDR3 nucleotides are TGTGCCAGCAGCCCGGTGGGACTAGCGGGGCCCACCGGGGAGCTGTTTTTT. It codes for CASSPVGLAGPTGELFF.

This clonotype was found many times. The chain uses TRBV7-2 and TRBJ1-3; D not resolved. The germline V and J ends were trimmed by 0 bases and 5 bases, with 14 bases remaining between them. The CDR3 extends over 16 amino acids. Germline V gene lookup returns CDR1 SGHTA and CDR2 FQGNSA. CDR3 sequence reads: CASSLALARQRNTIYF. In DNA form, the CDR3 reads TGTGCCAGCAGCTTAGCGCTGGCCAGGCAGAGAAACACCATATATTTT.

The sample holds a few counts of this clonotype. The chain links TRBV12-3 or TRBV12-4 to TRBJ2-1; D not certain. The length of the CDR3 is 15 residues. Trimming pared 11 bases from V and 0 bases from J, leaving 17 bases between. CDR3 protein: CAVTVPGRSYNEQFF. In DNA form, the CDR3 reads TGTGCCGTCACAGTTCCCGGTCGCTCCTACAATGAGCAGTTCTTC.

This chain joins TRBV4-3 and TRBJ1-1; TRBD1 might be the D (5 bases). Germline loops: CDR1 LGHNA, CDR2 YSLEER. The V end was cut by 1 base, the J end by 1 base, with 10 bases between. CDR3 length equals 15 residues. The CDR3: CASSQGWGPNTEAFF. CDR3 in DNA: TGCGCCAGCAGCCAAGGGTGGGGACCGAACACTGAAGCTTTCTTT.

V gene TRBV15 combines with J gene TRBJ1-5; 7 nucleotides match TRBD1. The CDR3 contains 15 residues. Unmatched junction bases numbered 3, after V lost 0 bases and J lost 4 bases. The V gene's germline CDR1 is LNHNV and CDR2 YYDKDF (reference sequence). The CDR3 sequence: CATSRETGSNQPQHF. In DNA form, the CDR3 reads TGTGCCACCAGCAGAGAGACAGGGTCGAATCAGCCCCAGCATTTT.

This clonotype was counted between two and nine times. V and J are TRBV18 and TRBJ1-1; D is unresolved. Germline assignment: CDR1 KGHSH and CDR2 LQKENI. V lost 2 bases to trimming and J lost 1 base, with 5 bases between them. The CDR3 has 13 amino acids. CDR3 sequence: CASSPGPNTEAFF. CDR3 in DNA: TGTGCCAGCTCACCAGGCCCGAACACTGAAGCTTTCTTT. The entire variable domain, with the rest obtained from reference TRBV18 and TRBJ1-1, is as follows: NAGVMQNPRHLVRRRGQEARLRCSPMKGHSHVYWYRQLPEEGLKFMVYLQKENIIDESGMPKERFSAEFPKEGPSILRIQQVVRGDSAAYFCASSPGPNTEAFFGQGTRLTVV.

This chain joins TRBV24-1 and TRBJ2-1, with D maybe TRBD1 (5 bases). There are 13 residues in the CDR3. CDR1 and CDR2 (germline): KGHDR, SFDVKD. With 0 bases removed from V and 10 bases from J, the gap between germline ends came to 9 bases. For the CDR3, the DNA is TGTGCCACCAGTGATTTGCAGGGCAGGGAGCAGTTCTTC. Amino acid sequence: CATSDLQGREQFF.

This clonotype was detected only a few times. The chain is built from TRBV19 and TRBJ1-5; TRBD1 might be the D (5 bases). CDR1 is LNHDA, CDR2 SQIVND, per germline (reference sequence). The CDR3 covers 15 residues. V lost 1 base and J lost 1, with 8 bases in between. The CDR3 is CASSIGTRSNQPQHF. CDR3 nucleotides: TGTGCCAGTAGTATAGGGACAAGGAGCAATCAGCCCCAGCATTTT. The complete variable domain, with remaining parts taken from reference TRBV19 and TRBJ1-5, reads DGGITQSPKYLFRKEGQNVTLSCEQNLNHDAMYWYRQDPGQGLRLIYYSQIVNDFQKGDIAEGYSVSREKKESFPLTVTSAQKNPTAFYLCASSIGTRSNQPQHFGDGTRLSIL.

This clonotype was counted ten times or more. The chain joins TRBV20-1 to TRBJ2-7; perhaps TRBD1 as D (5 bases). The V gene lost 3 bases and the J gene lost 3 bases, with 6 bases spanning the gap. Germline V gene sequence: CDR1 DFQATT, CDR2 SNEGSKA (reference sequence). The CDR3 runs to 11 residues. In DNA, the CDR3 is TGCAGTGCTAGCCAGGGCTACGAGCAGTACGTC. It is translated as CSASQGYEQYV.

The V and J genes are TRBV6-2 or TRBV6-3 and TRBJ2-7; D is perhaps TRBD2 (5 bases). V was pared by 6 bases and J by 1 base, with 16 bases between. CDR3 length: 15 residues. The germline CDR1 and CDR2 sequences are MNHEY and SVGEGT. CDR3 DNA: TGTGCCAGCAGCCCGGGGTATAGTCATTCCTACGAGCAGTACGTC. The encoded protein is CASSPGYSHSYEQYV.

In this sample, this clonotype turned up many times. V is TRBV29-1 and J is TRBJ1-1, with D perhaps matching TRBD1 (5 bases). With 6 bases removed from V and 0 bases from J, the gap between germline ends came to 8 bases. The CDR3 consists of 12 residues. The germline CDR1 and CDR2 sequences are SQVTM and ANQGSEA. In nucleotides, the CDR3 is TGCAGCGTGGGACTGATGAACACTGAAGCTTTCTTT. Its translation is CSVGLMNTEAFF.

The chain couples TRBV6-1 to TRBJ2-1, with 7 bases aligning to TRBD2. Germline V lookup: CDR1 MNHNS, CDR2 SASEGT. The CDR3 totals 14 residues. J lost 2 bases, V lost 6 bases, and 4 bases had no gene match. CDR3 nucleotides: TGTGCCAGCAGAACCCTAGCGGCCTACAATGAGCAGTTCTTC. As protein: CASRTLAAYNEQFF.

The rearrangement joins TRBV7-9 to TRBJ2-7, with 8 nucleotides matching TRBD2. The CDR3 loop spans 16 amino acids. The germline CDR1 and CDR2 sequences are SEHNR and FQNEAQ (reference sequence). With 5 bases clipped from V and 3 bases from J, the junction kept 12 bases outside the gene matches. As DNA, the CDR3 is TGTGCCAGCAGCACCACTAGCGGACTTTCCTTCTACGAGCAGTACTTC. Translation gives CASSTTSGLSFYEQYF.

This clonotype was found many times. CDR3 sequence reads: CASSQASHSTYEQYF. CDR3 nucleotides: TGCGCCAGCAGCCAAGCCTCCCATTCAACCTACGAGCAGTACTTC. V gene TRBV4-3 combines with J gene TRBJ2-7; D gene unclear. There are 15 residues in the CDR3. Between the trimmed V and J ends, which lost 1 base and 2 bases, there was a span of 12 bases. The germline V gene encodes CDR1 LGHNA and CDR2 YSLEER.

V usage is TRBV5-5 and J usage is TRBJ2-7; D call uncertain. Looked up from germline, CDR1 is SGHKS and CDR2 is YYEKEE (reference sequence). The CDR3 has 11 amino acids. Trimming stripped 0 bases from V and 7 bases from J, with 5 bases between. The DNA for the CDR3 is TGTGCCAGCAGCTTGGGGGGAGAGCAGTACTTC. Its translation is CASSLGGEQYF.

This rearrangement joins TRBV10-1 to TRBJ2-3, with 7 positions matching TRBD2. CDR3 length: 16 residues. Germline trimming cut 2 bases from V and 6 bases from J; bases unmatched to any gene: 11. Germline V lookup: CDR1 WNHNN, CDR2 SYGVQD (reference sequence). Here the CDR3 reads CASSEVVGLEFDTQYF. The CDR3 nucleotides read TGCGCCAGCAGTGAGGTAGTTGGACTAGAGTTCGATACGCAGTATTTT.

The sample holds a few counts of this clonotype. The chain recombines TRBV29-1 with TRBJ2-1; D is uncertain. The CDR3 spans 11 residues. The germline gives CDR1 SQVTM, CDR2 ANQGSEA. V lost 0 bases to trimming and J lost 7 bases, with 4 bases between them. The CDR3 is CSVEDMNEQFF. CDR3 in DNA: TGCAGCGTTGAAGATATGAATGAGCAGTTCTTC.

The chain combines TRBV5-4 with TRBJ1-1, with 8 bases that match TRBD1. Per germline, CDR1 SGHNT and CDR2 YYREEE (reference sequence). With 4 bases clipped from V and 5 bases from J, the junction kept 4 bases outside the gene matches. There are 13 residues in the CDR3. The CDR3 is CASSRTGWTEAFF. The CDR3 nucleotides are TGTGCCAGCAGCAGGACAGGGTGGACTGAAGCTTTCTTT. Full variable domain (remainder filled in from reference TRBV5-4 and TRBJ1-1): ETGVTQSPTHLIKTRGQQVTLRCSSQSGHNTVSWYQQALGQGPQFIFQYYREEENGRGNFPPRFSGLQFPNYSSELNVNALELDDSALYLCASSRTGWTEAFFGQGTRLTVV.

The gene calls are TRBV6-6 and TRBJ1-2, with 10 positions matching TRBD1. This CDR3 has 16 amino acids. Per germline, CDR1 MNHNY and CDR2 SVGAGI (reference sequence). Trimming cost V 6 bases and J 3 bases; bases outside gene matches: 10. CDR3 loop: CASSHPVGQGDYGYTF. The DNA of the CDR3 is TGTGCCAGCAGCCACCCGGTAGGACAGGGGGACTATGGCTACACCTTC.

This clonotype was seen repeatedly, ten times or more. The J gene is TRBJ2-5, the V gene TRBV4-1; the D gene is possibly TRBD2 (6 bases). The CDR3 spans 16 residues. Deletions cut 1 base from V and 1 base from J, with 13 bases between. Germline-derived CDR1 and CDR2 are MGHRA and YSYEKL. The CDR3 is CASSQVVGGSQETQYF. In nucleotides, the CDR3 is TGCGCCAGCAGCCAAGTGGTCGGGGGTTCCCAAGAGACCCAGTACTTC.

A few counts support this clonotype. The chain couples TRBV5-1 to TRBJ1-1; D remains ambiguous. Trimming stripped 0 bases from V and 4 bases from J, with 13 bases between. The CDR3 is made up of 15 amino acids. From germline, CDR1 is SGHRS and CDR2 YFSETQ. In DNA, the CDR3 is TGCGCCAGCAGCTTGGTAGGGAGGAGCGGCACTGAAGCTTTCTTT. Encoded protein: CASSLVGRSGTEAFF.

This clonotype was seen only a few times. The chain carries TRBV6-5 and TRBJ2-3; unclear D gene. Per the germline V gene, CDR1 is MNHEY and CDR2 is SVGAGI. V gave up 0 bases and J gave up 0 bases, with 13 bases separating them. The CDR3 runs 17 residues. The DNA for the CDR3 is TGTGCCAGCAGTTACTCCCCAGCGCACTCTAGCACAGATACGCAGTATTTT. It is translated as CASSYSPAHSSTDTQYF.

The V call is TRBV12-3 or TRBV12-4, the J call TRBJ2-1; TRBD2 matches 8 bases. The CDR3 consists of 16 residues. V was pared by 6 bases and J by 2 bases, with 9 bases of the junction left unmatched. The CDR3 DNA follows: TGTGCCAGCAGCTCGGGCGGGGGGCAGACCTACAATGAGCAGTTCTTC. Its translation: CASSSGGGQTYNEQFF.

The chain joins TRBV6-1 to TRBJ2-3; TRBD1 aligns across 9 bases. Germline CDR1 MNHNS, CDR2 SASEGT. Trimming cost V 5 bases and J 4 bases; bases outside gene matches: 7. This CDR3 has 15 residues. CDR3 nucleotide sequence: TGTGCCAGCAGTACGTCCCGGGACAGGGCAGATACGCAGTATTTT. It encodes CASSTSRDRADTQYF.

V gene TRBV29-1 combines with J gene TRBJ2-3; 7 bases are shared with TRBD2. CDR3 length: 14 residues. V was clipped by 8 bases and J by 6 bases; unmatched bases: 14. CDR1 is SQVTM, CDR2 ANQGSEA, per germline. The CDR3 loop is CSLGPSGRVDTQYF. CDR3 nucleotide sequence: TGCAGCCTTGGGCCTAGCGGCCGGGTGGATACGCAGTATTTT.